The table lists the clone carrying this TCR beta chain with many counts. Trimming at V came to 3 bases and at J to 3 bases, leaving 6 bases not matched to a gene. The CDR3 runs 15 residues. Germline V gene sequence: CDR1 SGHRS, CDR2 YFSETQ. The memory fraction was CD4+CD45RO+CD25- cells. Constant-region reverse primers amplified full-length variable regions, followed by semi-nested Nested Universal Primer A PCR. TCRdb passed the 5' RACE reads through MiXCR, listing each CDR3 protein once. The data contain under 6,000 distinct CDR3 sequences, roughly 34% of them singletons. The sequenced sample consisted of memory CD4+ T cells sorted from blood. Subset reported: memory CD4+ T cells, CD4+CD45RO+CD25-. The chain uses TRBV5-1 and TRBJ1-5; 7 nucleotides agree with TRBD1. This receptor was obtained from a female donor with breast cancer. The CDR3 DNA sequence: TGCGCCAGCAGCTGGACAGGAGCTAACAATCAGCCCCAGCATTTT. Translated, it gives CASSWTGANNQPQHF.